These 12 T cell receptor beta chains share one sample of origin, sequenced in a study of blood T cell repertoires in COVID-19. The repertoire was sequenced with immunoSEQ multiplex PCR; TCRdb's copy has only in-frame clones and lacks some. The sample lists under 300,000 clones, around four fifths seen once, with around 3.6% in the top ten. The sequenced sample consisted of peripheral blood. The receptor set was obtained from a middle-aged woman with active or convalescent COVID-19.

V is TRBV5-6 and J is TRBJ1-6, with 7 positions matching TRBD1. The CDR3 is 16 amino acids. V shed 5 bases and J 7 bases; nucleotides not matched to a gene: 12. The germline CDR1 and CDR2 sequences are SGHDT and YYEEEE. CDR3 loop: CASSSTGEGANSPLHF. In DNA form, the CDR3 reads TGTGCCAGCAGTTCCACGGGTGAGGGGGCGAATTCACCCCTCCACTTT.

V and J are TRBV16 and TRBJ1-6; possibly TRBD1 for D (6 bases). V was shortened by 6 bases and J by 3 bases, with 9 bases between the two germline ends. The CDR3 extends over 14 amino acids. The germline gives CDR1 KGHSY, CDR2 FQNENV. The CDR3 DNA follows: TGTGCCAGCAGTTGGACAGTCTATAATTCACCCCTCCACTTT. Residues: CASSWTVYNSPLHF. Filled out from reference TRBV16 and TRBJ1-6, the complete variable domain reads GEEVAQTPKHLVRGEGQKAKLYCAPIKGHSYVFWYQQVLKNEFKFLISFQNENVFDETGMPKERFSAKCLPNSPCSLEIQATKLEDSAVYFCASSWTVYNSPLHFGNGTRLTVT.

V usage is TRBV6-5 and J usage is TRBJ1-4; unclear D gene. This CDR3 spans 14 amino acids. The V end was cut by 3 bases, the J end by 3 bases, with 8 bases between. The germline V gene has CDR1 MNHEY and CDR2 SVGAGI. CDR3 nucleotides: TGTGCCAGCAGTTATCGGGGATCTAATGAAAAACTGTTTTTT. It yields the protein CASSYRGSNEKLFF.

The CDR3 is CASRGQSEAFF. The CDR3, as DNA: TGTGCCTCCCGAGGTCAAAGTGAAGCTTTCTTT. J is TRBJ1-1 and V is TRBV6-4; no definite D call. The CDR3 spans 11 residues. Germline lookup yields CDR1 MRHNA and CDR2 SNTAGT. V was cut by 11 bases and J by 7 bases, with 14 bases left in between.

The chain recombines TRBV24-1 with TRBJ2-5; 12 bases align to TRBD1. CDR1 and CDR2 from the germline V gene are KGHDR and SFDVKD. The trim removed 3 bases at V and 5 bases at J, leaving 6 bases unmatched. This CDR3 has 16 residues. CDR3 in DNA: TGTGCCACCAGTGATCCGGGACAGGGGGCTAAGGAGACCCAGTACTTC. Amino acids: CATSDPGQGAKETQYF.

V usage is TRBV12-3 or TRBV12-4 and J usage is TRBJ1-2; D remains ambiguous. The CDR3 extends over 13 amino acids. V was shortened by 6 bases and J by 4 bases, with 12 bases between the two germline ends. The CDR3 region is CASSLGRLYGYTF. CDR3 nucleotides: TGTGCCAGCAGCCTCGGTAGACTCTATGGCTACACCTTC.

This clone was recorded only once. The chain carries TRBV6-5 and TRBJ1-1, with TRBD1 as a possible D gene (6 bases). Germline values: CDR1 MNHEY, CDR2 SVGAGI. Trimming removed 6 bases from V and 2 bases from J, with 10 bases in between. This CDR3 is built from 13 residues. This chain's CDR3 is CASRDSSNTEAFF. CDR3 coding DNA: TGTGCCAGCAGGGACAGTTCCAACACTGAAGCTTTCTTT.

The rearrangement joins TRBV27 to TRBJ1-6; no firm D call. The V gene's germline CDR1 is MNHEY and CDR2 SMNVEV (reference sequence). V was cut by 5 bases and J by 7 bases, with 18 bases left in between. This CDR3 region has 16 residues. The CDR3 reads CASSPGGRLNNSPLHF. The CDR3 nucleotides read TGTGCCAGCAGTCCAGGAGGGCGCTTAAACAATTCACCCCTCCACTTT.

This clone was counted between two and nine times. This chain uses TRBV6-6 with TRBJ1-2, with 10 bases aligning to TRBD1. CDR1 and CDR2 (germline): MNHNY, SVGAGI (reference sequence). The CDR3 runs to 13 residues. V lost 5 bases, J lost 8 bases, and 5 bases stayed unmatched. CDR3: CASSQGTGEGYTF. CDR3 sequence (DNA): TGTGCCAGCAGTCAGGGGACAGGGGAGGGCTACACCTTC.

The V call is TRBV5-5, the J call TRBJ1-3, with D uncertain. The CDR3 runs to 15 residues. Trimming cost V 0 bases and J 4 bases, with 11 bases left between them. CDR1 is SGHKS, CDR2 YYEKEE, per germline (reference sequence). CDR3 amino acids: CASSLDPHTGNTIYF. The CDR3 DNA reads as TGTGCCAGCAGCTTGGACCCCCACACAGGAAACACCATATATTTT.

The chain is built from TRBV7-3 and TRBJ2-2; TRBD1 agrees at 7 bases. CDR3 size: 13 residues. Looked up from germline, CDR1 is SGHTA and CDR2 is FQGTGA. V gave up 5 bases and J gave up 5 bases; unmatched junction bases: 2. The CDR3, as DNA: TGTGCCAGCAGCGTACAGGGGACCGGGGAGCTGTTTTTT. It is translated as CASSVQGTGELFF. The full variable domain, in which reference TRBV7-3 and TRBJ2-2 provide the parts outside the CDR3, is GAGVSQTPSNKVTEKGKYVELRCDPISGHTALYWYRQSLGQGPEFLIYFQGTGAADDSGLPNDRFFAVRPEGSVSTLKIQRTERGDSAVYLCASSVQGTGELFFGEGSRLTVL.

This chain connects TRBV11-2 to TRBJ2-5; D possibly corresponds to TRBD2 (5 bases). The CDR3 totals 17 residues. V was trimmed by 5 bases and J by 0 bases, leaving 19 bases between them. Germline V gene lookup returns CDR1 SGHAT and CDR2 FQNNGV. The CDR3 DNA reads as TGTGCCAGCAGCCTCGCCGGACTGGGCCAGTACCAAGAGACCCAGTACTTC. Translation: CASSLAGLGQYQETQYF.